Listed below are T cell receptor beta chains from one sample, sequenced in a study of identical twins. TCRdb itself ran the 5' RACE reads through MiXCR, one entry per CDR3 protein. The sample has 500,000 or so distinct CDR3 sequences; roughly 21% are singletons. These sequences were also reported in another study, on T cells expressing NK-cell markers.

The sequencing input was CD4+ T cells sorted from blood. The receptors were gathered from a woman in her late teens or twenties in good health. The CDR3 runs from the conserved cysteine through the conserved F or W. D genes are given only for firm matches. Expanded clones get a size class; other rows say once, few or many, or leave the size out.

CDR3 protein: CASSLQGGWTGELFF; CDR3 DNA: TGTGCCAGCAGCTTACAGGGAGGATGGACCGGGGAGCTGTTTTTT; D gene: .; J gene: TRBJ2-2; V gene: TRBV5-5; clone size: .
CDR3 protein: CASSGLKTQYF; CDR3 DNA: TGTGCCAGCAGTGGTTTAAAGACCCAGTACTTC; D gene: .; J gene: TRBJ2-5; V gene: TRBV2; clone size: .
CDR3 protein: CASSLGGLPTKNIQYF; CDR3 DNA: TGTGCCAGCAGCTTGGGGGGGCTCCCGACCAAAAACATTCAGTACTTC; D gene: .; J gene: TRBJ2-4; V gene: TRBV5-5; clone size: few
CDR3 protein: CASSFLDRGLSYNSPLHF; CDR3 DNA: TGTGCCAGCAGTTTTCTGGACAGGGGCCTCTCCTATAATTCACCCCTCCACTTT; D gene: TRBD1; J gene: TRBJ1-6; V gene: TRBV27; clone size: .
CDR3 protein: CSAAGTAGGGYTF; CDR3 DNA: TGCAGTGCTGCCGGGACAGCTGGAGGTGGCTACACCTTC; D gene: TRBD1; J gene: TRBJ1-2; V gene: TRBV20-1; clone size: .
CDR3 protein: CASSEGTRGSDEQFF; CDR3 DNA: TGTGCCAGCAGCGAAGGGACTAGGGGATCCGATGAGCAGTTCTTC; D gene: TRBD2; J gene: TRBJ2-1; V gene: TRBV9; clone size: .
CDR3 protein: CSARNRQGGNQPQHF; CDR3 DNA: TGCAGTGCTAGGAATCGACAGGGTGGCAATCAGCCCCAGCATTTT; D gene: TRBD1; J gene: TRBJ1-5; V gene: TRBV20-1; clone size: .
CDR3 protein: CASSVPGSPTIYF; CDR3 DNA: TGTGCCAGCAGCGTTCCAGGGAGCCCCACCATATATTTT; D gene: .; J gene: TRBJ1-3; V gene: TRBV9; clone size: .
CDR3 protein: CASSLVQDYGYTF; CDR3 DNA: TGCGCCAGCAGCTTGGTACAGGACTATGGCTACACCTTC; D gene: .; J gene: TRBJ1-2; V gene: TRBV5-1; clone size: .
CDR3 protein: CASRSNPGLAGGPDTQYF; CDR3 DNA: TGTGCCAGCAGGAGCAACCCGGGACTAGCGGGAGGGCCAGATACGCAGTATTTT; D gene: TRBD2; J gene: TRBJ2-3; V gene: TRBV6-1; clone size: once
CDR3 protein: CASSHDRGRDINYGYTF; CDR3 DNA: TGTGCCAGCAGCCACGACAGGGGGCGCGATATTAACTATGGCTACACCTTC; D gene: TRBD1; J gene: TRBJ1-2; V gene: TRBV3-1; clone size: .
CDR3 protein: CASRREGGTGELFF; CDR3 DNA: TGTGCCAGCAGAAGAGAGGGAGGCACCGGGGAGCTGTTTTTT; D gene: .; J gene: TRBJ2-2; V gene: TRBV6-4; clone size: many
CDR3 protein: CASSLTHYEQYF; CDR3 DNA: TGTGCCAGCAGTTTGACCCACTACGAGCAGTACTTC; D gene: .; J gene: TRBJ2-7; V gene: TRBV12-3/TRBV12-4; clone size: .
CDR3 protein: CASTPLGQAGEKLFF; CDR3 DNA: TGCGCCAGCACCCCGCTAGGACAGGCTGGGGAAAAACTGTTTTTT; D gene: TRBD1; J gene: TRBJ1-4; V gene: TRBV5-1; clone size: few
CDR3 protein: CASSPGGGSAFF; CDR3 DNA: TGTGCCAGCAGTCCCGGGGGGGGGAGCGCTTTCTTT; D gene: .; J gene: TRBJ1-1; V gene: TRBV27; clone size: few
CDR3 protein: CASSSIAGARETQYF; CDR3 DNA: TGCGCCAGCAGCTCAATAGCGGGGGCACGGGAGACCCAGTACTTC; D gene: TRBD2; J gene: TRBJ2-5; V gene: TRBV5-1; clone size: .
CDR3 protein: CASSSRGGLNTDTQYF; CDR3 DNA: TGCGCCAGCAGCTCGCGGGGAGGACTGAACACAGATACGCAGTATTTT; D gene: .; J gene: TRBJ2-3; V gene: TRBV5-1; clone size: few
CDR3 protein: CASSYGQGYEKLFF; CDR3 DNA: TGTGCCAGCAGTTACGGGCAGGGATATGAAAAACTGTTTTTT; D gene: .; J gene: TRBJ1-4; V gene: TRBV6-5; clone size: .